Reported below is one T cell receptor beta chain. This clonotype was observed a handful of times. Its antigen is still unknown. No quality values exist for individual bases; no much larger clone is one base distant. The data derive from a study of T cells after yellow fever vaccination (dated by TCRdb to the late 2010s). Some background on the complete study: Libraries from fractions with low cell numbers were prepared with the SMART-Seq v4 Ultra Low Input RNA kit. To track T-cell clones before and after primary and booster YFV17D yellow fever vaccination, bulk TCR alpha and beta repertoires were sequenced longitudinally. Two healthy male donors made up the cohort, one aged 18 to 29 years and the other aged 30 to 40 years. Blood was drawn at multiple timepoints before and after primary and secondary immunization, with bulk PBMC replicates and cell subsets isolated.

The instrument was an Illumina NovaSeq 6000. TCR cDNA was synthesized by 5'RACE template switching, through which a universal primer site and unique molecular identifiers were introduced. Priming for cDNA synthesis came from both the TCR alpha and TCR beta constant segments. Library amplification used two PCR steps, and the second PCR step added sample barcodes and sequencing adapters. Sequencing of libraries was done on Illumina HiSeq 2500 (2x100 bp) or NovaSeq (2x150 bp). For the original study's pipeline: Demultiplexing of reads and collapsing into UMI consensus sequences were performed with MIGEC, and V(D)J alignment was carried out with MiXCR. Vaccine-responding clonotypes were identified with edgeR using replicate PBMC samples, with FDR below 0.01 and a log2 fold change above 5 up to day 15 being required. Bulk clonotypes were assigned CD4 or CD8 identity according to which sequenced CD4 or CD8 repertoire held them at higher abundance. The public reads were quality trimmed at Q25 with fastp and then assembled into clones with MiXCR by TCRdb, keeping productive beta chains. Entries that share a CDR3 protein sequence are merged under the most common genes and DNA. These V and J calls rely on TCRdb rather than the paper's analysis. For this sample there are a few hundred thousand distinct CDR3 sequences; 3.5% to 4.5% appear just once. Roughly 26% of the sample belongs to the ten largest clones.

What the treatment or condition label conveys for this sample: live attenuated yellow fever vaccine strain. Two biological replicates of bulk PBMCs were collected at each blood-draw timepoint. PBMCs were isolated from peripheral blood using a standard Ficoll-Paque protocol. TriZol was used to extract RNA from bulk PBMCs, from CD4 and CD8 fractions, and from dextramer-positive and dextramer-negative fractions. Results and caveats for the whole study, not just this receptor: Because abundant contaminating clonotypes from the bulk population could be contained in FACS-sorted repertoires, computational filtering was required. Because the study included only two donors, the extent to which the findings can be generalized is limited. Most clones expanded after primary vaccination (approximately 95% of CD4 and 80% to 90% of CD8) were re-detected after the booster, suggesting that broad memory maintenance occurred. A small fraction of clonotypes appeared in both the CD4 and CD8 compartments, likely as a result of convergent recombination. Compared with the primary T-cell response, the secondary T-cell response was faster but weaker, reaching its peak on day 5 rather than on day 15.

V is shortened by 5 bases, J by 10 bases, and the region joining them spans 15 bases. The germline V gene (reference sequence) yields GTSNPN for CDR1 and SVGIG for CDR2. From cysteine to phenylalanine, the CDR3 is 12 amino acids long. Here the CDR3 DNA is all that survives: 36 bases in frame from base 1. Material: PBMCs, obtained 5 days after the yellow fever booster vaccination. The chain is encoded by TRBV30 joined to TRBJ2-1; the D segment may tentatively be TRBD1 or TRBD2, each giving 5 matched bases. This TCR derives from a man younger than 30 who received the YFV17D yellow fever vaccine. The bases read TGTGCCTGGGGGGACGGAGCCTTCGAGCAGTTCTTC. Its protein reads: CAWGDGAFEQFF.